Each of the 4 T cell receptor beta chains below was sequenced from the same sample in a study of identical twins. TCRdb ran MiXCR on the 5' RACE reads and lists one entry per CDR3 protein. The sample shows about 730,000 distinct CDR3 sequences, around 20% of them seen only once. These data also formed part of another study, on T cells expressing NK-cell markers.

The specimen sequenced was PBMCs. The receptor set was obtained from a woman aged 18-29 years in good health.

The chain combines TRBV6-2 or TRBV6-3 with TRBJ2-1, with D perhaps matching TRBD1 (6 bases). V lost 3 bases, J lost 8 bases, and 14 bases lay in between. Germline-derived CDR1 and CDR2 are MNHEY and SVGEGT. The CDR3 covers 14 residues. CDR3 coding DNA: TGTGCCAGCAGTTATTACAGGGATTTCGATGAGCAGTTCTTC. It is translated as CASSYYRDFDEQFF.

The chain uses TRBV7-2 and TRBJ2-5; weak D call: TRBD2 (7 bases). From germline, CDR1 is SGHTA and CDR2 FQGNSA. This CDR3 region has 14 residues. V was clipped by 4 bases and J by 5 bases, with 14 bases between them. CDR3 region: CASSSAGAGETQYF. The CDR3, as DNA: TGTGCCAGCAGCTCGGCGGGGGCGGGGGAGACCCAGTACTTC.

The chain carries TRBV20-1 and TRBJ2-3; D gene uncertain. The V gene lost 6 bases and the J gene lost 4 bases, with 14 bases spanning the gap. The CDR3 length is 13 residues. Germline V gene sequence: CDR1 DFQATT, CDR2 SNEGSKA (reference sequence). CDR3 loop: CSANRVGADTQYF. In DNA form, the CDR3 reads TGCAGTGCCAATCGGGTAGGCGCAGATACGCAGTATTTT.

This clonotype has more than one count but fewer than ten. This chain links TRBV20-1 with TRBJ2-5; possible D gene TRBD2, 6 bases. Germline V gene data show CDR1 as DFQATT and CDR2 as SNEGSKA (reference sequence). The V and J ends lost 3 bases and 11 bases respectively, with 16 bases between them. The CDR3 is made up of 12 amino acids. The CDR3 loop reads CSARASDLSQYF. The CDR3 DNA follows: TGCAGTGCTAGGGCTAGCGACCTGTCGCAGTACTTC.